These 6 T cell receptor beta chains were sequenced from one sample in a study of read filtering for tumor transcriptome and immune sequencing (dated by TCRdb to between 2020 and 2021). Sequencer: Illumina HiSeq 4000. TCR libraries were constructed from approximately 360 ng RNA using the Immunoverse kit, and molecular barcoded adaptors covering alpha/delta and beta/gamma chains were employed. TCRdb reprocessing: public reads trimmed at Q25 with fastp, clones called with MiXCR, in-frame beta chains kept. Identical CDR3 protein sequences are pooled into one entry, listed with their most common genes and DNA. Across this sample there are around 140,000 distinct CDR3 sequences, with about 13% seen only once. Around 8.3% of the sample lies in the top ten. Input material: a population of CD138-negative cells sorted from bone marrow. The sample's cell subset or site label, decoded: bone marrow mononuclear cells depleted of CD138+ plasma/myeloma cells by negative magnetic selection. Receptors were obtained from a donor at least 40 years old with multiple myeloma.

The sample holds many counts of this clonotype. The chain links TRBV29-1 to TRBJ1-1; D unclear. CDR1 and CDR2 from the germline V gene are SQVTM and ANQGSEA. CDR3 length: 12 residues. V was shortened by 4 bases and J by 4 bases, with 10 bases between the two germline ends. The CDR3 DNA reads TGCAGCGTTGCCGGGTCGGGCACTGAAGCTTTCTTT. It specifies CSVAGSGTEAFF.

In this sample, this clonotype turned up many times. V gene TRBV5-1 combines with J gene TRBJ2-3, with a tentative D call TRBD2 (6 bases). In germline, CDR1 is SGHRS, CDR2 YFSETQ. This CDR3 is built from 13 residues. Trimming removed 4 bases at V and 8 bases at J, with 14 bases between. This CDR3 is CASSPSGGGTQYF. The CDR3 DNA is TGCGCCAGCAGCCCCTCTGGGGGAGGTACGCAGTATTTT.

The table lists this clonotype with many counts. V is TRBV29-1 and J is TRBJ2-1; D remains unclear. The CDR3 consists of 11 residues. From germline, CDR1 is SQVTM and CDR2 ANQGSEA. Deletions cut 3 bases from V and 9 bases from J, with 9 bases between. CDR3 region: CSVEGNGEQFF. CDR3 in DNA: TGCAGCGTTGAGGGAAACGGTGAGCAGTTCTTC.

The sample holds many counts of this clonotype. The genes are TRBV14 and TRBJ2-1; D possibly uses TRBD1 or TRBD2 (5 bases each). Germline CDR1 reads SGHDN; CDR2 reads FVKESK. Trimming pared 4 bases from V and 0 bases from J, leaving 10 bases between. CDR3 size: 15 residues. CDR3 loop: CASSLGVSSYNEQFF. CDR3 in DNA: TGTGCCAGCAGCCTGGGGGTTAGCTCCTACAATGAGCAGTTCTTC.

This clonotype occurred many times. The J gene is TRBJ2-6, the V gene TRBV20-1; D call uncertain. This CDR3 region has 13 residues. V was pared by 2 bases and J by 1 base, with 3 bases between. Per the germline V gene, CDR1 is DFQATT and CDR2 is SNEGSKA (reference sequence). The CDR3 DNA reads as TGCAGTGCTAGAACATCTGGGGCCAACGTCCTGACTTTC. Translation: CSARTSGANVLTF.

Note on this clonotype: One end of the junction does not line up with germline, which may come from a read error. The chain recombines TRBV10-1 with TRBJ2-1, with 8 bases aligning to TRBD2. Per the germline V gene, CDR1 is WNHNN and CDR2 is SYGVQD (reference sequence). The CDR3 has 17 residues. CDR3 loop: CASSEFFGAGGRNERFF. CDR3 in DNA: TGCGCCAGCAGTGAGTTCTTCGGGGCGGGAGGAAGGAATGAGCGGTTCTTC.